This T cell receptor (beta chain) came from a study of cytomegalovirus exposure and HLA in healthy donors. Findings and caveats of the study: The listing of 150 to 200 TCR beta chains classed them as cytomegalovirus-associated.

In the case of this clone: Its specificity is unknown.

It was with 60 Vbeta and 13 Jbeta primers that the PCR ran. This table comes from immunoSEQ multiplex PCR, and its TCRdb copy is limited to in-frame clones, with some not included. Altogether approximately 150,000 clones are present, 55% to 75% being singletons, with the ten largest covering about 2.5%. In germline, CDR1 is SGHRS, CDR2 YFSETQ. The CDR3 runs to 14 residues. The V and J ends lost 0 bases and 8 bases respectively, with 14 bases between them. The V and J genes are TRBV5-1 and TRBJ1-1; D uncertain. The sample taken for sequencing was PBMCs. This TCR derives from a human donor in good health. The CDR3 nucleotides read TGCGCCAGCAGCTTGGCCGAGACGGGAAGCGAAGCTTTCTTT. Its protein product is CASSLAETGSEAFF.